Listed below are T cell receptor beta chains from one sample, sequenced in a study of blood T cell repertoires in COVID-19. Generated by immunoSEQ multiplex PCR, the TCRdb table keeps only in-frame clones and is missing some. This table holds some 140,000 clones, 80% to 90% found once. The sequencing input was peripheral blood. Every receptor here comes from a human donor in a cohort sampled during active COVID-19. CDR3s include the opening cysteine and the closing phenylalanine or tryptophan. A D gene is named only where the DNA matches it firmly. Where a row states a size, it is once, few, many or the class of an expanded clone; other rows omit it.

j_call,clone_size,cdr3_length,v_call,d_call,cdr3_aa,cdr3_nt
TRBJ2-7,.,16,TRBV27,TRBD2,CASSFGVAGETYEQYF,TGTGCCAGCAGTTTCGGGGTCGCGGGGGAAACCTACGAGCAGTACTTC
TRBJ1-1,.,14,TRBV18,.,CASSPGGANTEAFF,TGTGCCAGCTCACCAGGAGGGGCCAACACTGAAGCTTTCTTT
TRBJ1-4,few,14,TRBV18,TRBD1,CASSTGTGPEKLFF,TGTGCCAGCTCAACCGGGACAGGACCCGAAAAACTGTTTTTT
TRBJ1-5,.,15,TRBV5-8,.,CASRAGTNNNQPQHF,TGTGCCAGCAGGGCAGGGACTAACAACAATCAGCCCCAGCATTTT
TRBJ1-2,.,14,TRBV5-1,.,CASSREWEDLVYTF,TGCGCCAGCAGCCGGGAGTGGGAGGATCTTGTCTACACCTTC
TRBJ1-3,.,15,TRBV7-9,TRBD1,CASSYGTGVGNTIYF,TGTGCCAGCAGCTACGGGACAGGTGTAGGAAACACCATATATTTT
TRBJ2-2,.,16,TRBV5-1,TRBD1,CASAPTGVEIAGELFF,TGCGCCAGCGCACCAACAGGGGTGGAGATCGCCGGGGAGCTGTTTTTT
TRBJ1-5,once,15,TRBV5-8,.,CASSLAGGFGQPQHF,TGTGCCAGCAGCTTGGCCGGGGGATTTGGGCAGCCCCAGCATTTT
TRBJ1-5,.,16,TRBV7-9,.,CASSLAGGEGNQPQHF,TGTGCCAGCAGCTTAGCCGGAGGGGAGGGCAATCAGCCCCAGCATTTT
TRBJ2-7,.,14,TRBV19,TRBD1,CASSQGQGASEQYF,TGTGCCAGTAGTCAGGGACAGGGGGCCTCCGAGCAGTACTTC
TRBJ2-5,.,16,TRBV18,TRBD1,CASSNTGGWGQETQYF,TGTGCCAGCTCAAACACAGGGGGCTGGGGGCAAGAGACCCAGTACTTC
TRBJ1-1,.,16,TRBV5-1,TRBD1,CASSLGTGAIDTEAFF,TGCGCCAGCAGCTTGGGGACAGGGGCTATAGACACTGAAGCTTTCTTT
TRBJ1-2,.,15,TRBV6-6,.,CASRTDSWASYGYTF,TGTGCCAGCAGGACCGACAGTTGGGCCTCCTATGGCTACACCTTC
TRBJ2-3,.,15,TRBV5-8,TRBD2,CASSLRTSGGDTQYF,TGTGCCAGCAGCTTGCGGACTAGCGGGGGAGATACGCAGTATTTT
TRBJ2-7,.,14,TRBV5-1,TRBD2,CASSLSSGGGEQYF,TGCGCCAGCAGCTTGTCAAGCGGGGGCGGGGAGCAGTACTTC
TRBJ1-6,.,15,TRBV27,TRBD1,CASKTGLSYNSPLHF,TGTGCCAGCAAGACAGGGTTATCCTATAATTCACCCCTCCACTTT
TRBJ2-3,few,14,TRBV7-9,.,CASSPGQGGDTQYF,TGTGCCAGCAGTCCCGGACAGGGAGGGGATACGCAGTATTTT
TRBJ1-6,.,13,TRBV3-1/TRBV3-2,TRBD1,CASSQGQNSPLHF,TGTGCCAGCAGCCAGGGACAGAATTCACCCCTCCACTTT
TRBJ1-1,.,15,TRBV18,.,CASSPPFREGTEAFF,TGTGCCAGCTCACCACCGTTCAGGGAGGGCACTGAAGCTTTCTTT
TRBJ1-4,.,18,TRBV5-6,TRBD1,CASSLAGQGYATNEKLFF,TGTGCCAGCAGCTTGGCTGGACAGGGGTATGCAACTAATGAAAAACTGTTTTTT
TRBJ2-1,.,14,TRBV7-8,.,CASSATSRFNEQFF,TGTGCCAGCAGCGCCACTAGCCGCTTTAATGAGCAGTTCTTC
TRBJ2-7,.,19,TRBV11-2,.,CASSLVEGVFMGFSYEQYF,TGTGCCAGCAGCTTAGTAGAGGGCGTGTTTATGGGGTTCTCCTACGAGCAGTACTTC
TRBJ2-5,.,14,TRBV6-6,TRBD2,CASSYSSGEETQYF,TGTGCCAGCAGTTACTCTAGCGGGGAAGAGACCCAGTACTTC
TRBJ1-2,.,14,TRBV4-1,TRBD1,CASSQVGQAPGGTF,TGCGCCAGCAGCCAAGTAGGACAGGCCCCAGGAGGCACCTTC
TRBJ2-4,.,15,TRBV15,TRBD1,CATSREQGMKNIQYF,TGTGCCACCAGCAGAGAACAGGGGATGAAGAACATTCAGTACTTC
TRBJ1-1,.,12,TRBV29-1,.,CSVGGENTEAFF,TGCAGCGTGGGGGGGGAGAACACTGAAGCTTTCTTT
TRBJ1-3,.,14,TRBV7-2,.,CASSSTGSGNTIYF,TGTGCCAGCAGCTCGACAGGATCTGGAAACACCATATATTTT
TRBJ2-5,.,16,TRBV5-1,TRBD2,CASSLLAGLAEETQYF,TGCGCCAGCAGCTTGCTAGCGGGACTGGCGGAGGAGACCCAGTACTTC
TRBJ2-7,.,13,TRBV5-1,.,CASSPSPSYEQYF,TGCGCCAGCAGCCCCTCCCCGAGTTACGAGCAGTACTTC
TRBJ2-3,.,14,TRBV7-2,.,CASSLVWGGDTQYF,TGTGCCAGCAGCTTAGTTTGGGGAGGAGATACGCAGTATTTT
TRBJ1-2,.,13,TRBV5-1,.,CASSLAGEYGYTF,TGCGCCAGCAGCTTGGCGGGGGAGTACGGCTACACCTTC
TRBJ2-1,.,14,TRBV10-3,.,CAISEGLVLNEQFF,TGTGCCATCAGTGAGGGACTGGTACTTAATGAGCAGTTCTTC
TRBJ2-2,.,20,TRBV14,.,CASSQDYSRLLPMYTGELFF,TGTGCCAGCAGCCAAGATTACAGTAGACTACTCCCCATGTACACCGGGGAGCTGTTTTTT
TRBJ2-3,.,15,TRBV12-5,.,CASGFGQISTDTQYF,TGTGCTAGTGGTTTTGGACAGATCAGCACAGATACGCAGTATTTT
TRBJ1-2,few,13,TRBV6-1,.,CASSDRVNYGYTF,TGTGCCAGCAGTGACCGAGTAAACTATGGCTACACCTTC
TRBJ1-2,.,11,TRBV12-3/TRBV12-4,.,CASSLRSGYTF,TGTGCCAGCAGTTTGAGGTCGGGCTACACCTTC
TRBJ2-1,.,15,TRBV19,TRBD2,CASSFSGGAGNEQFF,TGTGCCAGTAGTTTTAGCGGGGGGGCGGGAAATGAGCAGTTCTTC
TRBJ1-2,.,13,TRBV30,TRBD1,CAWTRGQSYGYTF,TGTGCCTGGACCAGGGGGCAAAGCTATGGCTACACCTTC
TRBJ1-1,.,14,TRBV14,TRBD1,CASSQVQGAGEAFF,TGTGCCAGCAGCCAAGTACAGGGGGCGGGGGAAGCTTTCTTT
TRBJ2-2,.,17,TRBV19,.,CASSPSAGRKYTGELFF,TGTGCCAGTAGTCCTTCGGCGGGTAGGAAGTACACCGGGGAGCTGTTTTTT
TRBJ1-2,many,16,TRBV5-4,TRBD1,CASSFYPLQGDYGYTF,TGTGCCAGCAGCTTTTATCCGTTACAGGGGGATTATGGCTACACCTTC
TRBJ1-2,.,13,TRBV12-3/TRBV12-4,.,CASSLGRDYGYTF,TGTGCCAGCAGTTTGGGGAGGGACTATGGCTACACCTTC
TRBJ1-1,.,15,TRBV6-5,.,CASSSIIGVNTEAFF,TGTGCCAGCAGTTCTATAATAGGAGTGAACACTGAAGCTTTCTTT
TRBJ1-2,once,15,TRBV5-3,.,CARSHGPRGNYGYTF,TGTGCCAGAAGCCATGGTCCCAGGGGCAACTATGGCTACACCTTC
TRBJ2-7,.,14,TRBV18,TRBD2,CASSTGTSSTEQYF,TGTGCCAGCTCAACCGGGACTAGTTCAACCGAGCAGTACTTC
TRBJ1-5,.,13,TRBV19,.,CAAGAYSNQPQHF,TGTGCCGCAGGCGCTTATAGCAATCAGCCCCAGCATTTT
TRBJ2-1,.,14,TRBV11-3,.,CASSVSEGDNEQFF,TGTGCCAGCAGCGTGTCGGAGGGTGACAATGAGCAGTTCTTC
TRBJ2-7,few,12,TRBV11-1,.,CASSLLTYEQYF,TGTGCCAGCAGCTTATTAACCTACGAGCAGTACTTC
TRBJ2-2,.,13,TRBV3-1/TRBV3-2,.,CASSASGTGELFF,TGTGCCAGCAGCGCGAGCGGCACCGGGGAGCTGTTTTTT
TRBJ1-6,.,12,TRBV2,TRBD1,CASRTGNSPLHF,TGTGCCAGCCGGACAGGCAATTCACCCCTCCACTTT
TRBJ1-4,few,16,TRBV4-1,.,CASSLKIYPEGEKLFF,TGCGCCAGCAGCCTCAAGATATATCCCGAGGGTGAAAAACTGTTTTTT
TRBJ2-2,.,16,TRBV5-1,.,CASSSGGTSNTGELFF,TGCGCCAGCAGCTCTGGGGGGACTTCGAACACCGGGGAGCTGTTTTTT
TRBJ2-7,.,13,TRBV11-2,.,CASSLDLDSQQYF,TGTGCCAGCAGCTTAGATCTGGACAGCCAGCAGTACTTC
TRBJ2-1,.,18,TRBV6-2/TRBV6-3,TRBD2,CASSYSTPGLAVNNEQFF,TGTGCCAGCAGTTACTCGACCCCCGGACTAGCGGTGAACAATGAGCAGTTCTTC
TRBJ2-5,.,16,TRBV19,.,CASSIVGGGAGETQYF,TGTGCCAGTAGTATAGTAGGAGGGGGGGCTGGAGAGACCCAGTACTTC
TRBJ2-6,.,18,TRBV7-3,.,CASSLQPRTGTGANVLTF,TGTGCCAGCAGCTTACAACCTAGGACTGGGACTGGGGCCAACGTCCTGACTTTC
TRBJ1-2,.,13,TRBV19,TRBD1,CASSHDRGNGYTF,TGTGCCAGTAGCCATGACAGGGGCAACGGCTACACCTTC
TRBJ2-3,.,15,TRBV11-2,.,CASSALGLRTDTQYF,TGTGCCAGCAGTGCTCTCGGACTAAGGACAGATACGCAGTATTTT